The 31 T cell receptor beta chains reported below all come from one sample, sequenced in a study of blood T cell repertoires in COVID-19. Assay used: immunoSEQ multiplex PCR; TCRdb lists only in-frame clones, some missing. This table holds under 110,000 clones, 80% to 95% found once. The source material was peripheral blood. These receptors were taken from a man aged 50 to 60 with active COVID-19.

The chain carries TRBV5-5 and TRBJ2-7; D not resolved. V dropped 4 bases and J dropped 3 bases, with 5 bases sitting between them. Germline values: CDR1 SGHKS, CDR2 YYEKEE (reference sequence). This CDR3 has 11 amino acids. The CDR3 DNA sequence: TGTGCCAGCAGCGAGAACTACGAGCAGTACTTC. Its translation: CASSENYEQYF.

V gene TRBV2 combines with J gene TRBJ2-3; 8 positions match TRBD1. Germline V CDR1 and CDR2: SNHLY, FYNNEI. The CDR3 spans 12 residues. After removal of 6 bases from V and 13 bases from J, the junction contained 9 bases not matched to a gene. Here the CDR3 reads CASSPAGGVKYF. The CDR3 nucleotides read TGTGCCAGCAGCCCTGCAGGGGGCGTGAAGTATTTT.

The J gene is TRBJ2-1, the V gene TRBV7-9; TRBD2 might be the D (5 bases). The CDR3 loop spans 13 amino acids. Germline CDR1 SEHNR, CDR2 FQNEAQ (reference sequence). V lost 5 bases, J lost 5 bases, and 10 bases lay in between. The CDR3 loop reads CASSPPGDNEQFF. CDR3 in DNA: TGTGCCAGCAGCCCCCCCGGGGACAATGAGCAGTTCTTC.

The count of this clone is one. The chain employs TRBV10-1 and TRBJ2-1; D might be TRBD2 (7 bases). The CDR3 has 16 residues. The germline CDR1 and CDR2 sequences are WNHNN and SYGVQD (reference sequence). With 2 bases removed from V and 5 bases from J, the gap between germline ends came to 16 bases. The CDR3 loop is CASSEGGAVDDNEQFF. The CDR3 coding sequence is TGCGCCAGCAGTGAGGGGGGGGCAGTGGACGACAATGAGCAGTTCTTC.

The V and J genes are TRBV7-9 and TRBJ2-1, with D tentatively TRBD2 (6 bases). CDR1 is SEHNR and CDR2 is FQNEAQ in the germline V gene (reference sequence). The V end lost 8 bases, the J end lost 8 bases, and 16 bases lay between the germline ends. This CDR3 has 13 amino acids. The CDR3, as DNA: TGTGCCAGCGGGCGGACTACCGGAGATGAGCAGTTCTTC. Protein: CASGRTTGDEQFF.

The gene calls are TRBV18 and TRBJ2-7; TRBD2 matches 12 bases. The CDR3 runs to 17 residues. V shed 2 bases, J shed 1 base, and the junction held 6 bases outside the gene matches. Per germline, CDR1 KGHSH and CDR2 LQKENI. The CDR3 loop reads CASSPALAGGGSYEQYF. The CDR3 nucleotides read TGTGCCAGCTCACCAGCGCTAGCGGGAGGGGGGTCCTACGAGCAGTACTTC.

J is TRBJ1-2 and V is TRBV29-1; a weak D match, TRBD1 (6 bases). CDR1 and CDR2 from the germline V gene are SQVTM and ANQGSEA. V was shortened by 4 bases and J by 5 bases, with 8 bases between the two germline ends. CDR3 length: 11 residues. Here the CDR3 DNA reads TGCAGCGTTGTAACAGGGTATGGCTACACCTTC. Residues: CSVVTGYGYTF.

This clone was picked up a small number of times. The chain links TRBV5-1 to TRBJ1-6; weak D call: TRBD1 (6 bases). Germline V gene sequence: CDR1 SGHRS, CDR2 YFSETQ. CDR3 length equals 15 residues. The V end was cut by 3 bases, the J end by 2 bases, with 9 bases between. This CDR3 reads CASSSGATYNSPLHF. In DNA form, the CDR3 reads TGCGCCAGCAGCTCAGGGGCAACCTATAATTCACCCCTCCACTTT. Full variable domain (outside the CDR3, taken from reference TRBV5-1 and TRBJ1-6): KAGVTQTPRYLIKTRGQQVTLSCSPISGHRSVSWYQQTPGQGLQFLFEYFSETQRNKGNFPGRFSGRQFSNSRSEMNVSTLELGDSALYLCASSSGATYNSPLHFGNGTRLTVT.

The chain couples TRBV9 to TRBJ2-7, with 9 positions matching TRBD1. The CDR3 is 17 residues long. The V and J ends lost 4 bases and 6 bases, in that order; junction bases with no gene match: 17. The germline V gene encodes CDR1 SGDLS and CDR2 YYNGEE. CDR3 coding DNA: TGTGCCAGCAGCATTGGGACAGGGCAATCCCCCACGGTCGAGCAGTACTTC. Amino acids: CASSIGTGQSPTVEQYF.

The chain combines TRBV6-1 with TRBJ2-2; 7 bases fit TRBD2. V shed 1 base and J 1 base; nucleotides not matched to a gene: 3. Germline values: CDR1 MNHNS, CDR2 SASEGT. This CDR3 has 16 residues. CDR3 sequence: CASSEVRGRNTGELFF. Written as DNA, the CDR3 is TGTGCCAGCAGTGAAGTACGCGGGAGGAACACCGGGGAGCTGTTTTTT.

This rearrangement joins TRBV24-1 to TRBJ2-3, with 15 bases that match TRBD2. V gave up 4 bases and J gave up 2 bases; unmatched junction bases: 3. CDR3 size: 17 residues. Germline V lookup: CDR1 KGHDR, CDR2 SFDVKD. The CDR3 DNA reads as TGTGCCACCAGTGAAGGGACTAGCGGGAGGAACACAGATACGCAGTATTTT. Translating gives CATSEGTSGRNTDTQYF.

DNA for the CDR3: TGTGCCAGCAGCCGGACAGCCGACACTGAAGCTTTCTTT. This encodes CASSRTADTEAFF. The gene calls are TRBV3-1 (or the pseudogene TRBV3-2) and TRBJ1-1; perhaps TRBD1 as D (6 bases). Germline V gene sequence: CDR1 LGHDT, CDR2 YNNKEL (reference sequence). V lost 4 bases, J lost 3 bases, and 9 bases lay in between. This CDR3 is built from 13 residues.

The chain links TRBV5-1 to TRBJ2-5; D gene ambiguous. V lost 4 bases to trimming and J lost 1 base, with 11 bases between them. Per the germline V gene, CDR1 is SGHRS and CDR2 is YFSETQ. The CDR3 runs 14 residues. The CDR3 here is CASSTPPTQETQYF. CDR3 sequence (DNA): TGCGCCAGCAGCACTCCCCCCACCCAAGAGACCCAGTACTTC.

The gene calls are TRBV7-2 and TRBJ2-1, with D perhaps matching TRBD2 (5 bases). The CDR3 loop spans 14 amino acids. Germline assignment: CDR1 SGHTA and CDR2 FQGNSA. Trimming removed 0 bases at V and 9 bases at J, with 12 bases between. DNA of the CDR3: TGTGCCAGCAGCTTAGCACAACTAGTGGGTGAGCAGTTCTTC. Its protein is CASSLAQLVGEQFF.

The rearrangement links TRBV10-3 to TRBJ2-7, with a tentative D call TRBD2 (5 bases). The CDR3 runs to 13 residues. Germline V gene sequence: CDR1 ENHRY, CDR2 SYGVKD. V was cut by 4 bases and J by 2 bases, with 9 bases left in between. CDR3 nucleotides: TGTGCCATCAGTGCGGGGATAGCCTACGAGCAGTACTTC. Translating gives CAISAGIAYEQYF.

V usage is TRBV6-1 and J usage is TRBJ2-5, with 12 bases aligning to TRBD1. V shed 4 bases, J shed 5 bases, and the junction held 14 bases outside the gene matches. Germline CDR1 is MNHNS and CDR2 is SASEGT. The CDR3 is made up of 18 amino acids. This CDR3 is CASSAGTGGAHLRETQYF. The CDR3 coding sequence is TGTGCCAGCAGTGCGGGGACAGGGGGCGCGCATCTTAGGGAGACCCAGTACTTC.

The chain employs TRBV18 and TRBJ2-3; 9 bases are a match to TRBD1. CDR1 KGHSH and CDR2 LQKENI come from the germline V gene. With 4 bases clipped from V and 4 bases from J, the junction kept 12 bases outside the gene matches. This CDR3 contains 17 residues. The CDR3 sequence is CASSLDRATGGADTQYF. As DNA, the CDR3 is TGTGCCAGCTCACTCGACCGAGCGACAGGGGGGGCAGATACGCAGTATTTT. Full variable domain (missing parts from reference TRBV18 and TRBJ2-3): NAGVMQNPRHLVRRRGQEARLRCSPMKGHSHVYWYRQLPEEGLKFMVYLQKENIIDESGMPKERFSAEFPKEGPSILRIQQVVRGDSAAYFCASSLDRATGGADTQYFGPGTRLTVL.

For the CDR3, the DNA is TGTGCCAGCAGCGTAGGTGTGGGAGGTAATTACGAGCAGTACTTC. It is translated as CASSVGVGGNYEQYF. The chain carries TRBV9 and TRBJ2-7, with D possibly TRBD2 on 6 matching bases. V shed 0 bases and J shed 4 bases, with 14 bases lying between them. Germline assignment: CDR1 SGDLS and CDR2 YYNGEE. The CDR3 loop spans 15 amino acids.

This chain uses TRBV6-1 with TRBJ2-1, with D possibly being TRBD2 (6 bases). The length of the CDR3 is 17 residues. V was pared by 1 base and J by 3 bases, with 16 bases between. CDR1 is MNHNS, CDR2 SASEGT, per germline. CDR3 coding DNA: TGTGCCAGCAGTGAAGGGGATACGGGAGTCAGCTACAATGAGCAGTTCTTC. It translates to CASSEGDTGVSYNEQFF.

The chain joins TRBV25-1 to TRBJ1-6; 7 bases agree with TRBD1. Germline loops: CDR1 MGHDK, CDR2 SYGVNS. The CDR3 sequence is 13 residues long. V lost 9 bases and J lost 5; bases outside the gene matches: 4. The CDR3 reads CASRDSDNSPLHF. CDR3 bases: TGTGCCAGTAGGGACAGCGATAATTCACCCCTCCACTTT. The full variable domain, in which reference TRBV25-1 and TRBJ1-6 provide the parts outside the CDR3, is EADIYQTPRYLVIGTGKKITLECSQTMGHDKMYWYQQDPGMELHLIHYSYGVNSTEKGDLSSESTVSRIRTEHFPLTLESARPSHTSQYLCASRDSDNSPLHFGNGTRLTVT.

DNA for the CDR3: TGCGCCAGCAGCCAAGTCCCAGGGAATCAGCCCCAGCATTTT. Amino acid sequence: CASSQVPGNQPQHF. The chain joins TRBV4-1 to TRBJ1-5, with a weak D call TRBD1 (5 bases). Trimming took off 1 base at V and 4 bases at J, with 8 bases between the two ends. The CDR3 extends over 14 amino acids. Germline CDR1 MGHRA, CDR2 YSYEKL.

Only a few counts were recorded for this clone. J is TRBJ1-3 and V is TRBV5-1, with TRBD1 matching 9 bases. The V gene end was trimmed by 4 bases and the J gene end by 1 base; junction bases not matched to a gene: 6. In germline, CDR1 is SGHRS, CDR2 YFSETQ. The CDR3 has 16 amino acids. In DNA form, the CDR3 reads TGCGCCAGCAGCACCACGACAGGGGGTTCTGGAAACACCATATATTTT. This sequence encodes CASSTTTGGSGNTIYF.

The chain is built from TRBV28 and TRBJ1-1; D ambiguous. The ends were cut back, 6 bases at V and 1 base at J, with 9 bases in the middle. The germline V gene has CDR1 MDHEN and CDR2 SYDVKM. This CDR3 is built from 13 residues. In DNA form, the CDR3 reads TGTGCCAGCAGCTTTCCCGGGAACACTGAAGCTTTCTTT. Its protein is CASSFPGNTEAFF.

The CDR3 DNA sequence: TGTGCCACCGGGGGTAGCGGGAGCTACGAGCAGTACTTC. Translating gives CATGGSGSYEQYF. This chain joins TRBV28 and TRBJ2-7, with 9 bases aligning to TRBD2. This CDR3 contains 13 residues. The J segment lost 3 bases and the V segment lost 10 bases, leaving 7 bases of the junction unmatched. Germline CDR1 reads MDHEN; CDR2 reads SYDVKM. Supplemented by reference TRBV28 and TRBJ2-7, the full variable domain reads DVKVTQSSRYLVKRTGEKVFLECVQDMDHENMFWYRQDPGLGLRLIYFSYDVKMKEKGDIPEGYSVSREKKERFSLILESASTNQTSMYLCATGGSGSYEQYFGPGTRLTVT.

The CDR3, as DNA: TGTGCCAGCAGCTTACAGGGGAGCAATCAGCCCCAGCATTTT. Amino acid sequence: CASSLQGSNQPQHF. The rearrangement uses TRBV5-4 and TRBJ1-5; 7 bases agree with TRBD1. V lost 2 bases to trimming and J lost 1 base; unmatched junction nucleotides: 0. The germline CDR1 and CDR2 sequences are SGHNT and YYREEE (reference sequence). This CDR3 is built from 14 residues.

The CDR3 reads CAISGGGSSYNEQFF. The CDR3 DNA is TGTGCCATCAGTGGGGGCGGGAGCTCCTACAATGAGCAGTTCTTC. The rearrangement joins TRBV10-3 to TRBJ2-1; TRBD2 aligns across 7 bases. The CDR3 contains 15 residues. In germline, CDR1 is ENHRY, CDR2 SYGVKD. J lost 0 bases, V lost 4 bases, and 3 bases had no gene match.

This sequence joins TRBV9 and TRBJ2-7; 10 bases are a match to TRBD2. The germline gives CDR1 SGDLS, CDR2 YYNGEE. V dropped 2 bases and J dropped 1; count of bases not matched to a gene: 3. The CDR3 runs to 15 residues. The CDR3 is CASSVTSGISYEQYF. CDR3 sequence (DNA): TGTGCCAGCAGCGTTACTAGCGGGATTTCCTACGAGCAGTACTTC.

This chain joins TRBV7-2 and TRBJ2-5, with D hard to call. Germline V gene sequence: CDR1 SGHTA, CDR2 FQGNSA. Trimming took off 3 bases at V and 3 bases at J, with 8 bases between the two ends. This CDR3 region has 13 residues. In DNA, the CDR3 is TGTGCCAGCAGCTTTCACTCCGAAGAGACCCAGTACTTC. Protein: CASSFHSEETQYF. Using reference TRBV7-2 and TRBJ2-5 for the parts outside the CDR3, the full variable domain is GAGVSQSPSNKVTEKGKDVELRCDPISGHTALYWYRQSLGQGLEFLIYFQGNSAPDKSGLPSDRFSAERTGGSVSTLTIQRTQQEDSAVYLCASSFHSEETQYFGPGTRLLVL.

In nucleotides, the CDR3 is TGCGCCAGCAGCTTGGCGGGAGACACGCCTAACTATGGCTACACCTTC. Its translation is CASSLAGDTPNYGYTF. The V call is TRBV5-1, the J call TRBJ1-2; no firm D call. Per germline, CDR1 SGHRS and CDR2 YFSETQ. CDR3 length equals 16 residues. V lost 0 bases and J 0 bases, leaving 12 bases between the germline ends.

V gene TRBV7-9 combines with J gene TRBJ2-1; 7 bases agree with TRBD1. V shed 2 bases and J 5 bases; nucleotides not matched to a gene: 9. Germline V gene data show CDR1 as SEHNR and CDR2 as FQNEAQ (reference sequence). The CDR3 sequence is 16 residues long. Here the CDR3 DNA reads TGTGCCAGCAGCTTAATGGGACAGAAATTTAACAATGAGCAGTTCTTC. Its protein is CASSLMGQKFNNEQFF.

This chain uses TRBV28 with TRBJ1-6; tentatively, D is TRBD1 (6 bases). V was cut by 5 bases and J by 6 bases, with 17 bases left in between. Germline V gene data show CDR1 as MDHEN and CDR2 as SYDVKM. The CDR3 extends over 16 amino acids. DNA of the CDR3: TGTGCCAGCAGTGTGGACAGAGGGGAGTTTAATTCACCCCTCCACTTT. Amino acids: CASSVDRGEFNSPLHF.